Listed below are T cell receptor beta chains from one sample, sequenced in a study of blood T cell repertoires in COVID-19. Clones were sequenced by immunoSEQ multiplex PCR, and TCRdb holds only the in-frame ones, with some missing. Of roughly 55,000 clones listed, around 80% were seen once; the top ten hold 15%. Material: peripheral blood. Source of these receptors: a human donor with active or convalescent COVID-19. The donor label of this sample is uncertain. Both conserved end residues are trimmed from each CDR3. The order of the fields is J gene, V gene, CDR3 protein.

TRBJ2-7,TRBV7-3,ASSLTAGGDYEQY
TRBJ2-2,TRBV15,ATSRELGPGELF
TRBJ2-1,TRBV11-3,ASSLNRNNEQF
TRBJ2-3,TRBV24-1,ATSGGGSNGHLQDTQY
TRBJ2-7,TRBV12-3/TRBV12-4,ASSPLLGPQY
TRBJ1-3,TRBV5-1,ASTRGIDGNTIY
TRBJ1-3,TRBV29-1,SAGTVSGNTIY
TRBJ2-7,TRBV27,ASSTLLTSSYEQY
TRBJ2-1,TRBV27,ASSLGSSGRATYNEQF
TRBJ2-1,TRBV19,ASSIGSGTRPYNEQF
TRBJ2-7,TRBV4-3,ASSQGAGNEQY
TRBJ2-1,TRBV15,ATSPWAGTRGNEQF
TRBJ2-5,TRBV7-9,ASSLAAGGGRTQY
TRBJ2-7,TRBV11-1,ASSSAGAYEQY
TRBJ2-4,TRBV24-1,ATSDTDRARNIQY
TRBJ2-2,TRBV7-7,ASSLGTSDTGELF
TRBJ2-1,TRBV7-9,ASSTRGGGSYNEQF
TRBJ2-1,TRBV19,ASSFGTSGLNEQF
TRBJ2-7,TRBV19,ASSTYPGAIEQY
TRBJ2-1,TRBV27,ASSLRRAGGYNEQF